The T cell receptor (beta chain) under discussion was sequenced for a study of cytomegalovirus exposure and HLA in healthy donors. Germline trimming cut 5 bases from V and 1 base from J; bases unmatched to any gene: 5. Germline values: CDR1 SNHLY, CDR2 FYNNEI. The length of the CDR3 is 16 residues. In the PCR, 60 Vbeta and 13 Jbeta primers were used. Libraries were prepared by immunoSEQ multiplex PCR; TCRdb keeps only in-frame clonotypes and omits some of them. The sample contains 150,000 to 200,000 clones, about 80% of which appear only once. General study findings and limits: Earlier findings revealed that most TCR beta V segments proved productive either about 90% or about 30% of the time. Cytomegalovirus-associated TCR beta chains were listed, numbering approximately 150. It was reported that the classifier diagnosed cytomegalovirus status with high specificity and sensitivity in both the original and validation cohorts.

Points on this clone: What it recognizes is unknown.

Sequenced: PBMCs. The source is a man aged 55 to 70 in good health and CMV-seronegative. The chain employs TRBV2 and TRBJ2-6; 7 nucleotides agree with TRBD1. DNA of the CDR3: TGTGCCAGCAGTAGACAGGGATTGTCTGGGGCCAACGTCCTGACTTTC. It specifies CASSRQGLSGANVLTF.